The 17 T cell receptor beta chains below come from one sample, sequenced in a study of T cells in women clearing cervical HPV infection (dated by TCRdb to the late 2010s). Library preparation employed the immunoSEQ multiplex PCR assay. This is the immuneACCESS table as TCRdb keeps it, with only in-frame sequences that have V and J called. A part of the clones is gone; compared with another copy, unresolved V genes explain less than half, and the rest is unexplained. The record for this sample contains 39,000 or so clones. Roughly 6% of the sample belongs to the ten largest clones. Sequenced: blood buffy coat. All receptors come from a woman aged 18 to 75 with a cervical HPV16 infection that either progressed to CIN3+ or cleared (not recorded which).

About this clone itself: The read gets to within 3 residues of the CDR3 end, and the germline J gene fills in the rest. The rearrangement uses TRBV7-8 and TRBJ1-2, with D possibly TRBD1 on 5 matching bases. Germline values: CDR1 SGHVS, CDR2 FQNEAQ. V was clipped by 5 bases and J by 3 bases, with 13 bases between them. This CDR3 has 14 amino acids. CDR3 sequence: CASSLTGTDYGYTF. The CDR3 DNA, read in part, is TGTGCCAGCAGCCTAACCGGGACTGACTATGGC.

Turning to this clone: The read halts 3 residues ahead of the CDR3 end, with the missing end drawn from the germline J gene. V usage is TRBV7-2 and J usage is TRBJ2-5; 10 positions match TRBD2. Losses at the gene ends were 7 bases for V and 5 bases for J; bases not matched to a gene: 7. This CDR3 has 14 residues. From germline, CDR1 is SGHTA and CDR2 FQGNSA. CDR3 DNA (partial): TGTGCCAGCAACCACCAAGCGGGAGGGGAGACC. It yields the protein CASNHQAGGET. The whole CDR3 protein reads CASNHQAGGETQYF.

As to this clone: From the germline J gene comes the end of the CDR3, since the read stops 3 residues before it. The J gene is TRBJ2-7, the V gene TRBV18; possibly TRBD1 for D (6 bases). V was pared by 6 bases and J by 3 bases, with 21 bases between. Germline-derived CDR1 and CDR2 are KGHSH and LQKENI. This CDR3 has 16 residues. The CDR3 loop reads CASSRTSRGLSYEQYF. The covered CDR3 bases are TGTGCCAGCTCCCGCACTTCCAGGGGATTAAGCTACGAG.

As for this clone: The CDR3 goes on 3 residues after the read ends, and that part is filled in from the germline J gene. This chain uses TRBV2 with TRBJ2-1; TRBD2 aligns across 10 bases. The CDR3 has 15 amino acids. Germline V lookup: CDR1 SNHLY, CDR2 FYNNEI. Trimming at V came to 6 bases and at J to 8 bases, leaving 10 bases not matched to a gene. CDR3 sequence reads: CASRGTSELQDEQFF. The sequenced part of the CDR3 DNA is TGTGCCAGCAGGGGGACTAGCGAACTACAAGATGAG. Using reference TRBV2 and TRBJ2-1 for the parts outside the CDR3, the full variable domain is EPEVTQTPSHQVTQMGQEVILRCVPISNHLYFYWYRQILGQKVEFLVSFYNNEISEKSEIFDDQFSVERPDGSNFTLKIRSTKLEDSAMYFCASRGTSELQDEQFFGPGTRLTVL.

Concerning this clone itself: The CDR3 end falls 3 residues outside the read, so it is completed with the germline J gene. J is TRBJ2-3 and V is TRBV7-2, with D maybe TRBD2 (6 bases). The germline V gene has CDR1 SGHTA and CDR2 FQGNSA. The CDR3 is 15 amino acids. V shed 4 bases and J shed 8 bases, with 19 bases lying between them. CDR3 in amino acids: CASSSSPDAGGTQYF. Partial CDR3 DNA: TGTGCCAGCAGCTCAAGTCCCGATGCCGGGGGTACG.

Concerning this clone: The DNA ends 3 residues before the CDR3 does, and the rest of the CDR3 is filled in from the germline J gene. Other DNA sequences from this sample encode an identical CDR3 as well. This rearrangement joins TRBV7-9 to TRBJ1-2; 9 bases map to TRBD1. CDR3 length: 15 amino acids. Germline CDR1 reads SEHNR; CDR2 reads FQNEAQ (reference sequence). The covered CDR3 bases are TGTGCCAGCAGCTCCCTAGACAGGGGGTTTACTGGT. Translation gives CASSSLDRGFTG. The CDR3, in full, reads CASSSLDRGFTGYTF.

Turning to this clone: The CDR3 end falls 3 residues outside the read, so it is completed with the germline J gene. The V gene is TRBV19, the J gene TRBJ2-3, with TRBD2 matching 13 bases. The CDR3 is 17 residues long. Germline CDR1 and CDR2: LNHDA and SQIVND (reference sequence). J lost 4 bases, V lost 4 bases, and 8 bases had no gene match. Incomplete CDR3 DNA: TGTGCCAGTAGTACTGGACTAGCGGGAGTGGGGCCAGATACG. Protein sequence: CASSTGLAGVGPDT. The entire CDR3 protein reads CASSTGLAGVGPDTQYF.

About this clone itself: The read stops 3 residues short of the end of the CDR3; the missing end is completed from the germline J gene. This chain uses TRBV19 with TRBJ1-5, with 7 bases aligning to TRBD1. With V trimmed by 9 bases and J by 4 bases, 9 bases remained unmatched. CDR3 length: 14 amino acids. Per germline, CDR1 LNHDA and CDR2 SQIVND (reference sequence). The sequenced CDR3 bases are TGTGCCAGCTGGGGACAGCTGCTTAATCAGCCC. It encodes CASWGQLLNQP. The entire CDR3 protein reads CASWGQLLNQPQHF. Looking up the rest from reference TRBV19 and TRBJ1-5 gives the full variable domain: DGGITQSPKYLFRKEGQNVTLSCEQNLNHDAMYWYRQDPGQGLRLIYYSQIVNDFQKGDIAEGYSVSREKKESFPLTVTSAQKNPTAFYLCASWGQLLNQPQHFGDGTRLSIL.

A remark on this clone: The sequence runs out 3 residues before the end of the CDR3; the remainder is reconstructed from the germline J gene. This same CDR3 is encoded by further DNA sequences in the sample. The V and J genes are TRBV19 and TRBJ1-3; D uncertain. The CDR3 length is 12 residues. V lost 6 bases and J 4 bases, leaving 7 bases between the germline ends. Germline V gene data show CDR1 as LNHDA and CDR2 as SQIVND (reference sequence). Here the CDR3 reads CASRAGGNTIYF. The sequenced part of the CDR3 DNA is TGTGCCAGTAGGGCCGGGGGAAACACC.

As regards this clone: The sequence runs out 3 residues before the end of the CDR3; the remainder is reconstructed from the germline J gene. The J gene is TRBJ1-2, the V gene TRBV2, with 10 bases aligning to TRBD1. This CDR3 is 13 amino acids long. From germline, CDR1 is SNHLY and CDR2 FYNNEI. CDR3 protein: CASKDRGIEGYTF. The CDR3 bases that were read are TGTGCCAGCAAGGACAGGGGGATTGAAGGC.

In the case of this clone: The DNA ends 3 residues before the CDR3 does, and the rest of the CDR3 is filled in from the germline J gene. This chain connects TRBV29-1 to TRBJ1-2, with D perhaps TRBD1 (5 bases). V was pared by 4 bases and J by 4 bases, with 10 bases between. The CDR3 length is 12 residues. Per germline, CDR1 SQVTM and CDR2 ANQGSEA. The sequenced CDR3 bases are TGCAGCGTTGGGGCAGGGCGCTATGGC. This gives the protein CSVGAGRYG. The entire CDR3 sequence reads CSVGAGRYGYTF.

Of note for this clone: The sequenced fragment ends 3 residues before the CDR3 boundary, so the rest is inferred from the germline J gene. The sample contains more than one DNA sequence encoding this CDR3. V gene TRBV14 combines with J gene TRBJ2-3; D is perhaps TRBD2 (6 bases). Germline V gene sequence: CDR1 SGHDN, CDR2 FVKESK. The CDR3 is 12 amino acids. V was shortened by 4 bases and J by 6 bases, with 8 bases between the two germline ends. CDR3 bases read: TGTGCCAGCAGCCCTGGAGGGGATACG. Its protein product is CASSPGGDT. In full, the CDR3 reads CASSPGGDTQYF.

A word on this clone: The read ends 3 residues shy of where the CDR3 ends; the end is completed using the germline J gene. The rearrangement uses TRBV19 and TRBJ1-6; D is possibly TRBD1 (6 bases). CDR1 is LNHDA, CDR2 SQIVND, per germline (reference sequence). Trimming took 9 bases from V and 10 from J, leaving 25 bases between them. The CDR3 sequence is 16 residues long. The sequenced part of the CDR3 DNA is TGTGCCAGCGGGGTTGGAGGGGGAATCTCAGACTCACCC. As protein: CASGVGGGISDSP. Given in full, the CDR3 is CASGVGGGISDSPLHF.

A word on this clone: The observed sequence ends 3 residues before the CDR3 terminus, with the missing tail filled in from the germline J gene. The chain carries TRBV7-2 and TRBJ1-2; 12 bases match TRBD1. The germline V gene encodes CDR1 SGHTA and CDR2 FQGNSA. This CDR3 is 14 amino acids long. CDR3 region: CASSSGQGASGYTF. The DNA read from the CDR3 is TGTGCCAGCAGCTCGGGACAGGGGGCTTCCGGC.

With respect to this clone: The read is 3 residues too short to cover the CDR3 end, so that end is filled in from the germline J gene. The chain uses TRBV7-2 and TRBJ1-4; D gene unclear. From germline, CDR1 is SGHTA and CDR2 FQGNSA. The CDR3 spans 14 residues. The CDR3 sequence: CASSPTHTNPTLFF. CDR3 DNA, as far as it was read: TGTGCCAGCAGCCCGACACATACCAACCCCACA.

Worth noting for this clone: Read coverage stops 3 residues before the CDR3 terminus; the germline J gene supplies the remainder. This chain joins TRBV2 and TRBJ1-2; tentative D call: TRBD1 (6 bases). Germline V gene data show CDR1 as SNHLY and CDR2 as FYNNEI. This CDR3 has 14 amino acids. CDR3 bases read: TGTGCCAGCAGTGAGGGGGCAGGAAGGGGGGGC. Protein: CASSEGAGRGG. The CDR3 reads in full as CASSEGAGRGGYTF.

With respect to this clone: Coverage ceases 3 residues before the CDR3 finishes, and the germline J gene fills in the end. The chain employs TRBV11-2 and TRBJ2-3; 9 bases are a match to TRBD1. Germline CDR1 is SGHAT and CDR2 is FQNNGV. The CDR3 totals 13 residues. The DNA read from the CDR3 is TGTGCCAGCAGCTTGGACAGGGGACAGGCG. Translated, it gives CASSLDRGQA. The full CDR3 protein reads CASSLDRGQAQYF. Full variable domain (remainder filled in from reference TRBV11-2 and TRBJ2-3): EAGVAQSPRYKIIEKRQSVAFWCNPISGHATLYWYQQILGQGPKLLIQFQNNGVVDDSQLPKDRFSAERLKGVDSTLKIQPAKLEDSAVYLCASSLDRGQAQYFGPGTRLTVL.